The next 21 T cell receptor beta chains were all read from a single sample in a study of T cell repertoires in ileal Crohn's disease. Data came from immunoSEQ multiplex PCR; TCRdb stores just in-frame clones and leaves some out. The sample has about 31,000 clones; 81% are singletons. Sequenced: ileal tissue. The source of these receptors is an adult with Crohn's disease.

The chain employs TRBV7-2 and TRBJ1-1; D not resolved. V was pared by 3 bases and J by 7 bases, with 12 bases between. The CDR3 contains 13 residues. Germline assignment: CDR1 SGHTA and CDR2 FQGNSA. Here the CDR3 reads CASSLAGGSEAFF. CDR3 DNA sequence: TGTGCCAGCAGCTTGGCAGGAGGCAGTGAAGCTTTCTTT. Drawing the rest from reference TRBV7-2 and TRBJ1-1, the complete variable domain is GAGVSQSPSNKVTEKGKDVELRCDPISGHTALYWYRQSLGQGLEFLIYFQGNSAPDKSGLPSDRFSAERTGGSVSTLTIQRTQQEDSAVYLCASSLAGGSEAFFGQGTRLTVV.

V usage is TRBV7-2 and J usage is TRBJ2-3; no definite D call. This CDR3 comprises 15 residues. Germline V gives CDR1 SGHTA, CDR2 FQGNSA. Deletions cut 2 bases from V and 5 bases from J, with 14 bases between. The CDR3 here is CASSLLVNVKDTQYF. CDR3 nucleotides: TGTGCCAGCAGCTTACTAGTAAATGTTAAAGATACGCAGTATTTT. Full variable domain (outside the CDR3, taken from reference TRBV7-2 and TRBJ2-3): GAGVSQSPSNKVTEKGKDVELRCDPISGHTALYWYRQSLGQGLEFLIYFQGNSAPDKSGLPSDRFSAERTGGSVSTLTIQRTQQEDSAVYLCASSLLVNVKDTQYFGPGTRLTVL.

Here the CDR3 DNA reads TGTGCCAGCAGCCTGAGCTCCTACGAGCAGTACTTC. This sequence encodes CASSLSSYEQYF. The chain employs TRBV7-2 and TRBJ2-7; D not resolved. This CDR3 spans 12 amino acids. V lost 5 bases to trimming and J lost 0 bases, with 5 bases between them. Looked up from germline, CDR1 is SGHTA and CDR2 is FQGNSA.

As for this clone: The same CDR3 arises from other DNA sequences in this sample as well. V usage is TRBV10-1 and J usage is TRBJ2-7; maybe TRBD1 (6 bases). The CDR3 sequence is 13 residues long. CDR1 and CDR2 from the germline V gene are WNHNN and SYGVQD (reference sequence). Trimming took 3 bases from V and 3 from J, leaving 9 bases between them. CDR3 coding DNA: TGCGCCAGCAGTGAAAGGGGGAACTACGAGCAGTACTTC. It codes for CASSERGNYEQYF.

The V gene is TRBV19, the J gene TRBJ2-3; 10 positions agree with TRBD2. Germline CDR1 is LNHDA and CDR2 is SQIVND (reference sequence). With 0 bases clipped from V and 8 bases from J, the junction kept 8 bases outside the gene matches. CDR3 size: 16 residues. Here the CDR3 reads CASSIDFSGGFGTQYF. The CDR3 DNA is TGTGCCAGTAGTATAGATTTTAGCGGGGGGTTCGGTACGCAGTATTTT.

The CDR3 loop is CASRFGAEAFF. The CDR3, as DNA: TGTGCCAGCCGTTTCGGGGCTGAAGCTTTCTTT. The chain couples TRBV2 to TRBJ1-1; D gene unclear. Germline V lookup: CDR1 SNHLY, CDR2 FYNNEI. This CDR3 comprises 11 residues. Trimming shortened V by 8 bases and J by 6 bases, and 10 bases separated the two germline ends.

The rearrangement joins TRBV5-4 to TRBJ2-7; the match to TRBD2 covers 7 bases. This CDR3 is 14 amino acids long. Germline V gene sequence: CDR1 SGHNT, CDR2 YYREEE (reference sequence). Losses at the gene ends were 0 bases for V and 2 bases for J; bases not matched to a gene: 2. This CDR3 reads CASSLDRGAYEQYF. In DNA, the CDR3 is TGTGCCAGCAGCTTGGACCGGGGGGCCTACGAGCAGTACTTC.

This clone was counted between two and nine times. The J gene is TRBJ2-7, the V gene TRBV18; tentatively, D is TRBD1 (5 bases). This CDR3 contains 15 residues. Germline-derived CDR1 and CDR2 are KGHSH and LQKENI. V shed 3 bases and J shed 1 base, with 13 bases lying between them. CDR3 sequence reads: CASSPSGQKSYEQYF. Written as DNA, the CDR3 is TGTGCCAGCTCACCCTCCGGACAAAAATCCTACGAGCAGTACTTC.

V usage is TRBV5-6 and J usage is TRBJ1-5; tentative D call: TRBD1 (5 bases). The CDR3 extends over 16 amino acids. V was shortened by 1 base and J by 4 bases, with 15 bases between the two germline ends. Germline CDR1 reads SGHDT; CDR2 reads YYEEEE. The CDR3 protein is CASSLWGGVGNQPQHF. The DNA of the CDR3 is TGTGCCAGCAGCTTGTGGGGAGGGGTGGGTAATCAGCCCCAGCATTTT.

In this sample, this clone turned up once. This chain uses TRBV4-3 with TRBJ1-1; no clear D. Germline CDR1 is LGHNA and CDR2 is YSLEER. The CDR3 totals 14 residues. Between the trimmed V and J ends, which lost 2 bases and 0 bases, there was a span of 7 bases. The CDR3 loop is CASSQFPMNTEAFF. The CDR3, as DNA: TGCGCCAGCAGCCAATTTCCCATGAACACTGAAGCTTTCTTT.

The chain couples TRBV29-1 to TRBJ2-7, with D possibly TRBD2 on 5 matching bases. Germline V gene sequence: CDR1 SQVTM, CDR2 ANQGSEA. CDR3 length: 14 residues. V lost 0 bases and J 3 bases, leaving 12 bases between the germline ends. The CDR3 DNA follows: TGCAGCGTTGAAGAAGAAGGAGGAGTCTACGAGCAGTACTTC. Translating gives CSVEEEGGVYEQYF.

This clone was counted only a few times. The rearrangement joins TRBV14 to TRBJ2-7, with TRBD1 identical over 7 bases. CDR3 length: 14 residues. Germline V CDR1 and CDR2: SGHDN, FVKESK. J gave up 0 bases and V 4 bases, and 3 bases lay outside the gene matches. CDR3 protein: CASSPQGFSYEQYF. Written as DNA, the CDR3 is TGTGCCAGCAGCCCACAGGGGTTCTCCTACGAGCAGTACTTC.

The chain joins TRBV6-6 to TRBJ1-1; a weak D match, TRBD1 (6 bases). In germline, CDR1 is MNHNY, CDR2 SVGAGI (reference sequence). This CDR3 is built from 16 residues. V lost 5 bases and J 4 bases, leaving 20 bases between the germline ends. The CDR3 DNA reads TGTGCCAGCAGTGGGGGACACCCGAGCGGGAGCACTGAAGCTTTCTTT. This translates into CASSGGHPSGSTEAFF.

This clone came up once. The genes are TRBV6-5 and TRBJ1-1, with 7 bases lining up with TRBD1. V gave up 6 bases and J gave up 4 bases; unmatched junction bases: 14. The CDR3 is 16 residues long. Germline CDR1 reads MNHEY; CDR2 reads SVGAGI. The CDR3 coding sequence is TGTGCCAGCAGATACCAGGGGGGAAGGGTGGGCACTGAAGCTTTCTTT. This sequence encodes CASRYQGGRVGTEAFF.

About this clone itself: In the same sample, other DNA sequences code for this CDR3. This rearrangement joins TRBV5-6 to TRBJ1-1; 7 bases are a match to TRBD1. V shed 4 bases and J 11 bases; nucleotides not matched to a gene: 11. The CDR3 contains 13 residues. The germline V gene encodes CDR1 SGHDT and CDR2 YYEEEE. CDR3 amino acids: CASSKTGLSGAFF. The CDR3 bases are TGTGCCAGCAGCAAGACAGGGCTAAGTGGGGCTTTCTTT. The full variable domain, with the rest looked up from reference TRBV5-6 and TRBJ1-1, is DAGVTQSPTHLIKTRGQQVTLRCSPKSGHDTVSWYQQALGQGPQFIFQYYEEEERQRGNFPDRFSGHQFPNYSSELNVNALLLGDSALYLCASSKTGLSGAFFGQGTRLTVV.

The chain recombines TRBV6-1 with TRBJ1-1, with a tentative D call TRBD1 (5 bases). The V gene's germline CDR1 is MNHNS and CDR2 SASEGT. The CDR3 spans 15 residues. The V gene lost 6 bases and the J gene lost 4 bases, with 18 bases spanning the gap. In DNA form, the CDR3 reads TGTGCCAGCAGACCCATGACAGCTAGGGGCACTGAAGCTTTCTTT. This sequence encodes CASRPMTARGTEAFF.

The rearrangement uses TRBV11-2 and TRBJ1-5; D remains unclear. Trimming shortened V by 5 bases and J by 6 bases, and 11 bases separated the two germline ends. CDR3 length equals 13 residues. Germline V gene sequence: CDR1 SGHAT, CDR2 FQNNGV. The CDR3 DNA reads TGTGCCAGCAGCCAACAAGCGGGTCAGCCCCAGCATTTT. This translates into CASSQQAGQPQHF. The full variable domain, rest sourced from reference TRBV11-2 and TRBJ1-5, is EAGVAQSPRYKIIEKRQSVAFWCNPISGHATLYWYQQILGQGPKLLIQFQNNGVVDDSQLPKDRFSAERLKGVDSTLKIQPAKLEDSAVYLCASSQQAGQPQHFGDGTRLSIL.

This clone was observed a single time. This chain joins TRBV13 and TRBJ2-7; D remains ambiguous. CDR1 is PRHDT, CDR2 FYEKMQ, per germline (reference sequence). This CDR3 spans 15 amino acids. The germline V and J ends were trimmed by 2 bases and 0 bases, with 11 bases remaining between them. The CDR3 is CASSLRGWSSYEQYF. Here the CDR3 DNA reads TGTGCCAGCAGCTTAAGAGGTTGGAGCTCCTACGAGCAGTACTTC.

This clone was observed a few times. The DNA for the CDR3 is TGTGCCAGCAGTTCCGGACAGTGGGGAGAGCCCCAGCATTTT. Translating it yields CASSSGQWGEPQHF. The genes are TRBV7-9 and TRBJ1-5; possible D gene TRBD1, 6 bases. The V gene lost 6 bases and the J gene lost 8 bases, with 17 bases spanning the gap. Germline V gives CDR1 SEHNR, CDR2 FQNEAQ (reference sequence). CDR3 length equals 14 residues.

This clone was seen only a few times. V and J are TRBV18 and TRBJ1-6; possibly TRBD1 for D (5 bases). Germline loops: CDR1 KGHSH, CDR2 LQKENI. The CDR3 sequence is 17 residues long. V lost 2 bases and J lost 1, with 12 bases in between. The chain's CDR3 is CASSPGGKRSYNSPLHF. CDR3 nucleotides: TGTGCCAGCTCACCAGGGGGGAAAAGGTCCTATAATTCACCCCTCCACTTT. The variable domain in full, completed from reference TRBV18 and TRBJ1-6, reads NAGVMQNPRHLVRRRGQEARLRCSPMKGHSHVYWYRQLPEEGLKFMVYLQKENIIDESGMPKERFSAEFPKEGPSILRIQQVVRGDSAAYFCASSPGGKRSYNSPLHFGNGTRLTVT.

The V gene is TRBV10-3, the J gene TRBJ1-5, with D maybe TRBD1 (6 bases). Germline V gene lookup returns CDR1 ENHRY and CDR2 SYGVKD. V shed 5 bases and J shed 5 bases, with 16 bases lying between them. This CDR3 region has 15 residues. CDR3 sequence: CAISQRLQGDQPQHF. In DNA form, the CDR3 reads TGTGCCATCAGTCAACGATTACAGGGAGATCAGCCCCAGCATTTT.